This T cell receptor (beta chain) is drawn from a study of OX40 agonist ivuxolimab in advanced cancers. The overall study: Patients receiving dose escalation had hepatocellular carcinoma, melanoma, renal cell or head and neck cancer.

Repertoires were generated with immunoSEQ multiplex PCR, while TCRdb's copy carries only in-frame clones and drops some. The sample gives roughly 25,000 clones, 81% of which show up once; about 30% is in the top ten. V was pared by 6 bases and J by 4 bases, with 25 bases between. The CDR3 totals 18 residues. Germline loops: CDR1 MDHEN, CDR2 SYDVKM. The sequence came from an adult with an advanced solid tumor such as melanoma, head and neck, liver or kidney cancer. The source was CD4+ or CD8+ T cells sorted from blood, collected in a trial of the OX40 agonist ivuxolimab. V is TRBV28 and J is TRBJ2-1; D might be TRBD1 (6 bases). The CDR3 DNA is TGTGCCAGCAGCTTCTCTTATACAGGGATATCCCTGTACAATGAGCAGTTCTTC. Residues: CASSFSYTGISLYNEQFF. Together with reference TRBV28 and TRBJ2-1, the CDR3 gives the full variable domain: DVKVTQSSRYLVKRTGEKVFLECVQDMDHENMFWYRQDPGLGLRLIYFSYDVKMKEKGDIPEGYSVSREKKERFSLILESASTNQTSMYLCASSFSYTGISLYNEQFFGPGTRLTVL.